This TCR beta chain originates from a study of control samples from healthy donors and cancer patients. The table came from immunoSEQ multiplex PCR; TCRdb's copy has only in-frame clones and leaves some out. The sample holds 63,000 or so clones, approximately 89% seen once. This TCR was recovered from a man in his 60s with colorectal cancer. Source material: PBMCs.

The CDR3 bases are TGTGCCAGCAGCCCCCGGGACAGGGGGACGGAGACCCAGTACTTC. It encodes CASSPRDRGTETQYF. V is TRBV4-2 and J is TRBJ2-5; 11 nucleotides align to TRBD1. CDR1 LGHNA and CDR2 YNFKEQ come from the germline V gene. V trimming: 4 bases; J trimming: 5 bases; junction bases outside the gene matches: 6. The CDR3 has 15 amino acids.